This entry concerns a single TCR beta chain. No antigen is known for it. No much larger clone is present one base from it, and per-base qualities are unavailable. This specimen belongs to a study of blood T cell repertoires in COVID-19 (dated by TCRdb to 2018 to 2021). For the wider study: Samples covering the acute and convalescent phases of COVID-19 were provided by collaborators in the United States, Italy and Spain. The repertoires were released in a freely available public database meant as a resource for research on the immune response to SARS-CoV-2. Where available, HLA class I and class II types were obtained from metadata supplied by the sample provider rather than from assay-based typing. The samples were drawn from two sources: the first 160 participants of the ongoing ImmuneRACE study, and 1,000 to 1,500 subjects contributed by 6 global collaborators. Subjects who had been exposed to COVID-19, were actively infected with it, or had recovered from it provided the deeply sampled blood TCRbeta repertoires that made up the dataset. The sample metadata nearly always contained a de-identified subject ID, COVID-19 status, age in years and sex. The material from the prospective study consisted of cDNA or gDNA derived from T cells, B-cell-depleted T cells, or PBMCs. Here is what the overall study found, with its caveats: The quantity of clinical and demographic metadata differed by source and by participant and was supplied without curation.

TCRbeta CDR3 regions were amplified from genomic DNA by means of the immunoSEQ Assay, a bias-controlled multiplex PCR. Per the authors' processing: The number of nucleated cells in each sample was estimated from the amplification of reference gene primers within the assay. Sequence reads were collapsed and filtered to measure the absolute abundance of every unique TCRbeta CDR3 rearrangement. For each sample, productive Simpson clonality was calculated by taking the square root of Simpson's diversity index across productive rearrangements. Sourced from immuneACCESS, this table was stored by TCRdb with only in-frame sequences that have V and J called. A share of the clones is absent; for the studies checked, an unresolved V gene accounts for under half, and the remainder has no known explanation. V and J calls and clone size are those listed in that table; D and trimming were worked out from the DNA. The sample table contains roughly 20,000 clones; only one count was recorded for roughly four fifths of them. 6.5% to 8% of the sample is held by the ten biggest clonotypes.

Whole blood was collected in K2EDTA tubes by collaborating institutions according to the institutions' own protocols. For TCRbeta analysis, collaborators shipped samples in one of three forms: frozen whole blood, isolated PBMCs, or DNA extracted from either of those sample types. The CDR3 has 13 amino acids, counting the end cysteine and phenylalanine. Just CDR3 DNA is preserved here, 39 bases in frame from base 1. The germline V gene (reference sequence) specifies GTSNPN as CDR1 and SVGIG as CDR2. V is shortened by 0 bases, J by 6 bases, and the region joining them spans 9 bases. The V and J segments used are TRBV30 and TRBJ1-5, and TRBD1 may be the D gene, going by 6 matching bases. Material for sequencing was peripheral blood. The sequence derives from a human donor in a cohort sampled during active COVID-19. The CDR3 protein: CAWSVGGAQPQHF. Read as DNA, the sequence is TGTGCCTGGAGTGTTGGGGGGGCTCAGCCCCAGCATTTT.